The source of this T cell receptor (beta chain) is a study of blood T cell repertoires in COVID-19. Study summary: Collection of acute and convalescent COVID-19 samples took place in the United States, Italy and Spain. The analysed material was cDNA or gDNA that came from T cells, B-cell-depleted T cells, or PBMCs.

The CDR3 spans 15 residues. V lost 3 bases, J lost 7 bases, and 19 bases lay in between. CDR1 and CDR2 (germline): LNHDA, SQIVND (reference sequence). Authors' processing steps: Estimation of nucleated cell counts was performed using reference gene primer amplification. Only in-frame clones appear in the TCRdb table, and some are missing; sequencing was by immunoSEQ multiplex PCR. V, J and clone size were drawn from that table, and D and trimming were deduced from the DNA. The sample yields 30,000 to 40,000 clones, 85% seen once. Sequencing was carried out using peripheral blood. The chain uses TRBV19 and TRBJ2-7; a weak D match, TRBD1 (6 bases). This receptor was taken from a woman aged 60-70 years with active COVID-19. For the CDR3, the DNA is TGTGCCAGTAGTATCTCGGAGCAGGGGCGCAGGGAGCAGTACTTC. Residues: CASSISEQGRREQYF.